The 26 T cell receptor beta chains presented below share a single source sample, sequenced in a study of blood T cell repertoires in COVID-19. Here immunoSEQ multiplex PCR was the method, and the copy in TCRdb shows in-frame clones only, minus some. This sample carries 150,000 to 200,000 clones, around 83% of them seen once, and the ten largest clones take more than 7.5%. What was sequenced was peripheral blood. Receptors originate from a woman aged 70-85 years with COVID-19, enrolled during active disease.

The chain recombines TRBV2 with TRBJ2-3; TRBD2 matches at 13 bases. J was trimmed by 1 base and V by 7 bases; bases with no gene match: 5. The CDR3 totals 16 residues. Germline V lookup: CDR1 SNHLY, CDR2 FYNNEI. The CDR3 protein is CASNSGTSGGTDTQYF. The CDR3 DNA reads as TGTGCCAGCAATTCCGGGACTAGCGGGGGCACAGATACGCAGTATTTT.

The chain has TRBV2 and TRBJ1-5; D is uncertain. V was cut by 4 bases and J by 2 bases, with 6 bases left in between. CDR1 is SNHLY and CDR2 is FYNNEI in the germline V gene. CDR3 length: 13 amino acids. CDR3 loop: CASSGQGNQPQHF. The CDR3 coding sequence is TGTGCCAGCAGTGGGCAGGGCAATCAGCCCCAGCATTTT.

The rearrangement links TRBV7-2 to TRBJ2-7, with TRBD2 matching over 8 bases. V lost 4 bases, J lost 2 bases, and 7 bases stayed unmatched. The CDR3 is made up of 15 amino acids. Looked up from germline, CDR1 is SGHTA and CDR2 is FQGNSA. The CDR3: CASSSYSGLAYEQYF. CDR3 DNA sequence: TGTGCCAGCAGCTCTTACTCGGGACTAGCCTACGAGCAGTACTTC.

The genes are TRBV28 and TRBJ1-1; D perhaps matches TRBD1 (6 bases). The V end lost 7 bases, the J end lost 2 bases, and 17 bases lay between the germline ends. CDR3 length equals 15 residues. The germline CDR1 and CDR2 sequences are MDHEN and SYDVKM. The CDR3 loop reads CASTQGGGFNTEAFF. The CDR3 bases are TGTGCCAGCACGCAGGGAGGGGGTTTTAACACTGAAGCTTTCTTT.

The count of this clone is one. The J gene is TRBJ1-1, the V gene TRBV7-2; TRBD1 might be the D (5 bases). V was clipped by 2 bases and J by 6 bases, with 16 bases between them. CDR1 is SGHTA, CDR2 FQGNSA, per germline. The CDR3 has 15 residues. CDR3 bases: TGTGCCAGCAGCTTAAGGGGCCTTTTTACGGCTGAAGCTTTCTTT. Amino acids: CASSLRGLFTAEAFF.

The rearrangement joins TRBV27 to TRBJ1-1; tentative D call: TRBD1 (5 bases). V was cut by 6 bases and J by 2 bases, with 7 bases left in between. The CDR3 has 12 amino acids. Germline values: CDR1 MNHEY, CDR2 SMNVEV (reference sequence). DNA of the CDR3: TGTGCCAGCAGCACAGGAAACACTGAAGCTTTCTTT. Translated, it gives CASSTGNTEAFF.

The V call is TRBV5-5, the J call TRBJ2-1, with 8 bases identical to TRBD1. V lost 5 bases, J lost 2 bases, and 12 bases stayed unmatched. This CDR3 spans 17 amino acids. Germline V gene data show CDR1 as SGHKS and CDR2 as YYEKEE (reference sequence). This CDR3 is CASSHRPGQVTYNEQFF. The DNA for the CDR3 is TGTGCCAGCAGTCACAGACCGGGACAGGTCACCTACAATGAGCAGTTCTTC. Complete variable domain (other parts from reference TRBV5-5 and TRBJ2-1): DAGVTQSPTHLIKTRGQQVTLRCSPISGHKSVSWYQQVLGQGPQFIFQYYEKEERGRGNFPDRFSARQFPNYSSELNVNALLLGDSALYLCASSHRPGQVTYNEQFFGPGTRLTVL.

The chain employs TRBV29-1 and TRBJ2-6; D is unresolved. V lost 7 bases to trimming and J lost 0 bases, with 4 bases between them. Germline CDR1 is SQVTM and CDR2 is ANQGSEA. This CDR3 has 12 residues. This CDR3 reads CSANSGANVLTF. The CDR3 region has the DNA TGCAGCGCCAACTCTGGGGCCAACGTCCTGACTTTC.

The gene calls are TRBV2 and TRBJ1-1; no definite D call. Germline CDR1 SNHLY, CDR2 FYNNEI. V shed 6 bases and J shed 13 bases, with 18 bases lying between them. The CDR3 is 12 amino acids. CDR3 DNA sequence: TGTGCCAGCAGAGATAACTCCCTTTCGGGTTTCTTT. Protein: CASRDNSLSGFF.

About this clone itself: Other DNA sequences of this sample code for an identical CDR3. Here the CDR3 DNA reads TGTGCCAGCAGTAGGACTAGCGGGTCCTCGTACGAGCAGTACTTC. This codes for CASSRTSGSSYEQYF. The genes are TRBV28 and TRBJ2-7, with TRBD2 matching 11 bases. The length of the CDR3 is 15 residues. V lost 5 bases to trimming and J lost 4 bases; unmatched junction nucleotides: 7. The germline CDR1 and CDR2 sequences are MDHEN and SYDVKM.

This clone was seen a few times. Additional DNA sequences in this sample encode the identical CDR3. The chain links TRBV18 to TRBJ2-5; D is perhaps TRBD1 (6 bases). Germline loops: CDR1 KGHSH, CDR2 LQKENI. The germline V and J ends were trimmed by 3 bases and 2 bases, with 7 bases remaining between them. The CDR3 is made up of 13 amino acids. The CDR3 reads CASSPGQQETQYF. The CDR3 region has the DNA TGTGCCAGCTCACCCGGACAGCAAGAGACCCAGTACTTC.

This clone has just a few counts. The rearrangement links TRBV28 to TRBJ1-2; 8 positions agree with TRBD1. With 2 bases clipped from V and 5 bases from J, the junction kept 4 bases outside the gene matches. The CDR3 is 14 residues long. In germline, CDR1 is MDHEN, CDR2 SYDVKM. CDR3 sequence reads: CASSLQGAGYGYTF. CDR3 sequence (DNA): TGTGCCAGCAGTTTACAGGGGGCGGGGTATGGCTACACCTTC.

This chain connects TRBV30 to TRBJ1-5; D gene ambiguous. CDR1 is GTSNPN and CDR2 is SVGIG in the germline V gene (reference sequence). The CDR3 has 13 amino acids. V was shortened by 0 bases and J by 7 bases, with 10 bases between the two germline ends. This CDR3 is CAWSVQTGQPQHF. CDR3 DNA: TGTGCCTGGAGTGTCCAGACTGGGCAGCCCCAGCATTTT.

V and J are TRBV5-1 and TRBJ2-2; TRBD1 matches at 9 bases. Losses at the gene ends were 5 bases for V and 4 bases for J; bases not matched to a gene: 9. Germline values: CDR1 SGHRS, CDR2 YFSETQ. The CDR3 covers 16 residues. This chain's CDR3 is CASSPRQGVGTGELFF. The CDR3 DNA follows: TGCGCCAGCAGTCCTAGACAGGGGGTTGGCACCGGGGAGCTGTTTTTT.

The gene calls are TRBV7-2 and TRBJ1-4; 8 positions match TRBD1. There are 15 residues in the CDR3. Trimming took 3 bases from V and 7 from J; bases not matched to a gene: 7. Germline CDR1 is SGHTA and CDR2 is FQGNSA. CDR3 in amino acids: CASSLDRVGGEKLFF. The CDR3 DNA sequence: TGTGCCAGCAGCTTGGACAGGGTCGGCGGTGAAAAACTGTTTTTT.

V usage is TRBV7-2 and J usage is TRBJ2-7, with a possible D match to TRBD2 (6 bases). The germline V and J ends were trimmed by 5 bases and 5 bases, with 16 bases remaining between them. There are 14 residues in the CDR3. Looked up from germline, CDR1 is SGHTA and CDR2 is FQGNSA. The CDR3 DNA reads TGTGCCAGCAGCACCCGACTAGAAGCCCACGAGCAGTACTTC. Residues: CASSTRLEAHEQYF. The variable domain in full, with the rest retrieved from reference TRBV7-2 and TRBJ2-7, is GAGVSQSPSNKVTEKGKDVELRCDPISGHTALYWYRQSLGQGLEFLIYFQGNSAPDKSGLPSDRFSAERTGGSVSTLTIQRTQQEDSAVYLCASSTRLEAHEQYFGPGTRLTVT.

The chain joins TRBV19 to TRBJ2-3, with TRBD2 as a possible D gene (5 bases). Germline V CDR1 and CDR2: LNHDA, SQIVND (reference sequence). Trimming left V 1 base short and J 3 bases short, with 11 bases between. This CDR3 contains 15 residues. The CDR3 loop reads CASSIGSGKTDTQYF. In DNA, the CDR3 is TGTGCCAGTAGTATAGGGTCCGGGAAAACAGATACGCAGTATTTT.

The chain joins TRBV10-1 to TRBJ2-6, with D possibly matching TRBD2 (5 bases). Deletions cut 4 bases from V and 2 bases from J, with 9 bases between. From germline, CDR1 is WNHNN and CDR2 SYGVQD (reference sequence). The length of the CDR3 is 15 residues. The CDR3 coding sequence is TGCGCCAGCAGTGTACGGAGGACTGGGGCCAACGTCCTGACTTTC. It is translated as CASSVRRTGANVLTF.

The rearrangement uses TRBV7-2 and TRBJ2-7; D is possibly TRBD1 (6 bases). This CDR3 comprises 18 residues. Germline V gene sequence: CDR1 SGHTA, CDR2 FQGNSA. V was shortened by 3 bases and J by 4 bases, with 25 bases between the two germline ends. The CDR3: CASSLQPSSGTHSYEQYF. The DNA of the CDR3 is TGTGCCAGCAGCTTGCAGCCCTCCTCCGGGACACATTCTTACGAGCAGTACTTC. The complete variable domain, with remaining parts taken from reference TRBV7-2 and TRBJ2-7, reads GAGVSQSPSNKVTEKGKDVELRCDPISGHTALYWYRQSLGQGLEFLIYFQGNSAPDKSGLPSDRFSAERTGGSVSTLTIQRTQQEDSAVYLCASSLQPSSGTHSYEQYFGPGTRLTVT.

The V gene is TRBV2, the J gene TRBJ1-1, with D possibly matching TRBD1 (5 bases). CDR3 size: 16 residues. Deletions cut 1 base from V and 0 bases from J, with 12 bases between. The germline gives CDR1 SNHLY, CDR2 FYNNEI. Written as DNA, the CDR3 is TGTGCCAGCAGTGAAGGCAGGGTCGGCATGAACACTGAAGCTTTCTTT. It translates to CASSEGRVGMNTEAFF.

The chain carries TRBV2 and TRBJ2-4; 7 bases line up with TRBD1. The CDR3 totals 18 residues. Germline V gives CDR1 SNHLY, CDR2 FYNNEI. J lost 0 bases, V lost 3 bases, and 11 bases had no gene match. For the CDR3, the DNA is TGTGCCAGCAGTGATACAGGGGTGACCGAGCTAGCCAAAAACATTCAGTACTTC. This codes for CASSDTGVTELAKNIQYF.

Many counts were recorded for this clone. The same CDR3 also results from other DNA sequences found in this sample. The chain links TRBV19 to TRBJ2-3, with no clear D. V lost 5 bases to trimming and J lost 3 bases, with 6 bases between them. Germline CDR1 is LNHDA and CDR2 is SQIVND (reference sequence). The CDR3 extends over 12 amino acids. Here the CDR3 reads CASSPSTDTQYF. CDR3 in DNA: TGTGCCAGTAGTCCCTCTACAGATACGCAGTATTTT.

The chain carries TRBV5-1 and TRBJ1-1; D may be TRBD1 (6 bases). This CDR3 spans 17 amino acids. Germline V gene lookup returns CDR1 SGHRS and CDR2 YFSETQ. Trimming took 0 bases from V and 1 from J, leaving 16 bases between them. The CDR3 DNA follows: TGCGCCAGCAGCTTGGGGGCAGGGGAAGGGGCGAACACTGAAGCTTTCTTT. Encoded protein: CASSLGAGEGANTEAFF.

The chain combines TRBV4-3 with TRBJ2-1; TRBD2 is a possible D gene (5 bases). The CDR3 has 14 residues. Germline CDR1 LGHNA, CDR2 YSLEER. V gave up 1 base and J gave up 4 bases, with 8 bases separating them. As DNA, the CDR3 is TGCGCCAGCAGCCAAGCACGGGAATACAATGAGCAGTTCTTC. It encodes CASSQAREYNEQFF.

V usage is TRBV6-2 or TRBV6-3 and J usage is TRBJ1-1; D not certain. CDR1 MNHEY and CDR2 SVGEGT come from the germline V gene. The CDR3 covers 15 residues. With 1 base removed from V and 0 bases from J, the gap between germline ends came to 9 bases. CDR3 region: CASSYWQILNTEAFF. The CDR3 coding sequence is TGTGCCAGCAGTTACTGGCAGATACTGAACACTGAAGCTTTCTTT.

The J gene is TRBJ2-7, the V gene TRBV6-6; TRBD2 matches 8 bases. The CDR3 consists of 14 residues. V shed 2 bases, J shed 4 bases, and the junction held 4 bases outside the gene matches. Looked up from germline, CDR1 is MNHNY and CDR2 is SVGAGI (reference sequence). This CDR3 is CASSYTSGPYEQYF. The CDR3 region has the DNA TGTGCCAGCAGTTACACTAGCGGCCCTTACGAGCAGTACTTC.